One sample yielded the 26 T cell receptor beta chains listed below, sequenced in a study of shared clonotypes between healthy human individuals. The protocol was immunoSEQ multiplex PCR, while the TCRdb copy is restricted to in-frame clones and leaves out a portion. The table has under 600,000 clones, about 96% seen once; the top ten hold under 0.065%. Sequenced: naive CD4+ T cells sorted from blood. Noted subset: CD45RA+ positively selected. The receptors here all came from a woman aged 25 to 39 in good health.

The chain joins TRBV7-2 to TRBJ2-7; 9 bases align to TRBD2. The J segment lost 2 bases and the V segment lost 0 bases, leaving 5 bases of the junction unmatched. CDR1 and CDR2 (germline): SGHTA, FQGNSA. The length of the CDR3 is 16 residues. CDR3 sequence (DNA): TGTGCCAGCAGCTTAGCGCGGACTAGCGTGACCTACGAGCAGTACTTC. This translates into CASSLARTSVTYEQYF.

The chain links TRBV21-1 to TRBJ2-7; TRBD2 was called by the table and not checked on the DNA. TRBV21-1 is flagged as a pseudogene. The CDR3 runs 16 residues. The CDR3: CASSKPGLAGPYEQYF. The CDR3 nucleotides read TGTGCCAGCAGCAAGCCCGGACTAGCGGGACCCTACGAGCAGTACTTC.

The rearrangement uses TRBV23-1 and TRBJ1-1; D remains ambiguous. Being an ORF, TRBV23-1 has a function that is uncertain. This CDR3 region has 14 residues. Trimming left V 6 bases short and J 7 bases short, with 18 bases between. This CDR3 is CASSPDDSPVEAFF. Written as DNA, the CDR3 is TGCGCCAGCAGCCCGGACGACTCCCCGGTTGAAGCTTTCTTT.

CDR3 bases: TGTGCCAGCAGCTTTGGGACTGTACAGTTCTTC. Translated, it gives CASSFGTVQFF. The chain couples TRBV7-9 to TRBJ2-1; D may be TRBD2 (6 bases). This CDR3 has 11 amino acids. CDR1 is SEHNR, CDR2 FQNEAQ, per germline (reference sequence). With 3 bases removed from V and 13 bases from J, the gap between germline ends came to 10 bases.

The chain recombines TRBV7-8 with TRBJ2-5; TRBD2 agrees at 9 bases. Trimming at V came to 3 bases and at J to 5 bases, leaving 4 bases not matched to a gene. CDR1 and CDR2 (germline): SGHVS, FQNEAQ. This CDR3 has 14 amino acids. The CDR3: CASSFGTSPETQYF. CDR3 coding DNA: TGTGCCAGCAGCTTTGGGACTAGCCCGGAGACCCAGTACTTC.

On this clone: In the same sample, other DNA sequences code for this CDR3. The chain joins TRBV28 to TRBJ2-7; D gene ambiguous. V was pared by 3 bases and J by 2 bases, with 8 bases between. This CDR3 contains 13 residues. CDR1 and CDR2 (germline): MDHEN, SYDVKM. The CDR3 DNA reads as TGTGCCAGCAGTTTTCAAGACCCCTACGAGCAGTACTTC. Its translation is CASSFQDPYEQYF.

The genes are TRBV6-4 and TRBJ2-2; 8 bases align to TRBD1. Germline V lookup: CDR1 MRHNA, CDR2 SNTAGT. The CDR3 is 14 amino acids. V lost 6 bases and J lost 7; bases outside the gene matches: 7. The CDR3 region is CASSGQGMNGELFF. The CDR3 bases are TGTGCCAGCAGCGGACAGGGCATGAACGGGGAGCTGTTTTTT.

This sequence joins TRBV19 and TRBJ2-5, with D possibly matching TRBD1 (5 bases). The end of the DNA is better explained by TRBJ2-7, so the J call may be wrong. Germline V gene data show CDR1 as LNHDA and CDR2 as SQIVND (reference sequence). The CDR3 runs 11 residues. Here the CDR3 reads CASSAGYEQYF. As DNA, the CDR3 is TGTGCCAGTAGTGCAGGGTACGAGCAGTACTTC.

The chain uses TRBV18 and TRBJ1-3; the D gene is possibly TRBD1 (5 bases). V shed 0 bases and J shed 2 bases, with 11 bases lying between them. The CDR3 is made up of 16 amino acids. The germline CDR1 and CDR2 sequences are KGHSH and LQKENI. CDR3 in amino acids: CASSPPRGFAGNTIYF. The DNA for the CDR3 is TGTGCCAGCTCACCACCGAGGGGTTTCGCTGGAAACACCATATATTTT.

The chain recombines TRBV28 with TRBJ1-2; a possible D gene is TRBD1 (6 bases). This CDR3 is 14 amino acids long. From germline, CDR1 is MDHEN and CDR2 SYDVKM. Trimming cost V 2 bases and J 7 bases, with 14 bases left between them. The CDR3 loop reads CASSLGTRYFGYTF. The CDR3 bases are TGTGCCAGCAGTTTAGGGACACGCTACTTTGGCTACACCTTC.

Here the CDR3 reads CASSLRPLGQGASYEQYF. CDR3 DNA: TGTGCCAGCAGCTTGAGGCCGTTGGGACAGGGGGCATCCTACGAGCAGTACTTC. The V and J genes are TRBV5-6 and TRBJ2-7, with 12 nucleotides matching TRBD1. The CDR3 spans 18 residues. Germline-derived CDR1 and CDR2 are SGHDT and YYEEEE. V was clipped by 1 base and J by 1 base; unmatched bases: 9.

This chain links TRBV6-5 with TRBJ2-1; D possibly corresponds to TRBD2 (5 bases). The germline V gene has CDR1 MNHEY and CDR2 SVGAGI. The CDR3 has 15 residues. Between the trimmed V and J ends, which lost 0 bases and 4 bases, there was a span of 10 bases. The CDR3 DNA is TGTGCCAGCAGTTACTCCTTTCCGGGGTACAATGAGCAGTTCTTC. This sequence encodes CASSYSFPGYNEQFF.

The gene calls are TRBV7-3 and TRBJ2-1; tentatively, D is TRBD1 (6 bases). This CDR3 is 13 amino acids long. V dropped 2 bases and J dropped 10 bases, with 12 bases sitting between them. CDR1 and CDR2 from the germline V gene are SGHTA and FQGTGA. CDR3: CASSLGLDREQFF. DNA for the CDR3: TGTGCCAGCAGCTTAGGACTTGACAGGGAGCAGTTCTTC. Based on the CDR3 plus reference TRBV7-3 and TRBJ2-1, the full variable domain is GAGVSQTPSNKVTEKGKYVELRCDPISGHTALYWYRQSLGQGPEFLIYFQGTGAADDSGLPNDRFFAVRPEGSVSTLKIQRTERGDSAVYLCASSLGLDREQFFGPGTRLTVL.

This chain connects TRBV5-5 to TRBJ2-7; D tentatively fits TRBD1 or TRBD2 (5 bases each). The V gene lost 0 bases and the J gene lost 2 bases, with 12 bases spanning the gap. Germline CDR1 and CDR2: SGHKS and YYEKEE (reference sequence). The CDR3 is 15 residues long. CDR3 region: CASSLDSGPPYEQYF. CDR3 in DNA: TGTGCCAGCAGCTTGGATTCGGGACCCCCCTACGAGCAGTACTTC.

This rearrangement joins TRBV28 to TRBJ2-3, with 9 nucleotides matching TRBD2. Per germline, CDR1 MDHEN and CDR2 SYDVKM. The CDR3 is 16 amino acids. Trimming at V came to 3 bases and at J to 4 bases, leaving 8 bases not matched to a gene. The CDR3 protein is CASSLLGGRASDTQYF. For the CDR3, the DNA is TGTGCCAGCAGTTTGCTTGGCGGGAGGGCCTCAGATACGCAGTATTTT.

The V gene is TRBV9, the J gene TRBJ2-1; no firm D call. Germline assignment: CDR1 SGDLS and CDR2 YYNGEE. Trimming took 0 bases from V and 0 from J, leaving 13 bases between them. This CDR3 has 17 residues. The CDR3, as DNA: TGTGCCAGCAGCGTAGGACTGAAGGTAAGCTCCTACAATGAGCAGTTCTTC. This translates into CASSVGLKVSSYNEQFF.

The CDR3 loop is CASSDRRGTGSHGQYF. The CDR3 DNA reads TGTGCCAGCAGTGATCGCCGGGGGACAGGGTCCCACGGGCAGTACTTC. The gene calls are TRBV6-1 and TRBJ2-7; 9 nucleotides line up with TRBD1. The V gene's germline CDR1 is MNHNS and CDR2 SASEGT. The CDR3 length is 16 residues. V shed 3 bases, J shed 9 bases, and the junction held 15 bases outside the gene matches.

This chain connects TRBV28 to TRBJ1-2; 7 nucleotides agree with TRBD1. This CDR3 has 14 amino acids. J lost 0 bases, V lost 10 bases, and 8 bases had no gene match. In germline, CDR1 is MDHEN, CDR2 SYDVKM. The CDR3 spells CATVQGPTNYGYTF. DNA for the CDR3: TGTGCCACCGTACAGGGGCCTACTAACTATGGCTACACCTTC.

Of note for this clone: This is likely a read error, given that the CDR3 carries no conserved phenylalanine or tryptophan at its end. No DNA is shown, since the ends of the CDR3 on it are uncertain; the CDR3 is the one TCRdb lists. This chain joins TRBV20-1 and TRBJ1-1. The CDR3 sequence runs 8 residues, both termini included. CDR1 DFQATT and CDR2 SNEGSKA come from the germline V gene (reference sequence). CDR3 sequence: CSARDGSY.

The V call is TRBV28, the J call TRBJ1-1; D ambiguous. CDR3 length equals 12 residues. Trimming shortened V by 4 bases and J by 4 bases, and 7 bases separated the two germline ends. Looked up from germline, CDR1 is MDHEN and CDR2 is SYDVKM. The CDR3: CASSSGGTEAFF. The CDR3 DNA reads TGTGCCAGCAGTTCGGGCGGCACTGAAGCTTTCTTT.

The chain is built from TRBV5-4 and TRBJ2-5; D possibly corresponds to TRBD1 (6 bases). The V and J ends lost 2 bases and 4 bases respectively, with 18 bases between them. Germline CDR1 reads SGHNT; CDR2 reads YYREEE (reference sequence). The CDR3 has 16 residues. As DNA, the CDR3 is TGTGCCAGCAGCTTCCAGGGGAGCGGCAAAGGAGAGACCCAGTACTTC. Its translation is CASSFQGSGKGETQYF.

This chain joins TRBV30 and TRBJ1-5; the D is unclear. V lost 5 bases, J lost 7 bases, and 12 bases lay in between. Germline CDR1 is GTSNPN and CDR2 is SVGIG (reference sequence). The CDR3 contains 12 residues. This CDR3 reads CAWESGGQPQHF. CDR3 DNA sequence: TGTGCCTGGGAGAGCGGCGGGCAGCCCCAGCATTTT. The whole variable domain, remainder taken from reference TRBV30 and TRBJ1-5, is SQTIHQWPATLVQPVGSPLSLECTVEGTSNPNLYWYRQAAGRGLQLLFYSVGIGQISSEVPQNLSASRPQDRQFILSSKKLLLSDSGFYLCAWESGGQPQHFGDGTRLSIL.

The chain links TRBV5-1 to TRBJ2-5; possibly TRBD1 or TRBD2 for D (6 bases each). The CDR3 is 14 amino acids. V was shortened by 0 bases and J by 5 bases, with 11 bases between the two germline ends. Germline V gene lookup returns CDR1 SGHRS and CDR2 YFSETQ. In DNA, the CDR3 is TGCGCCAGCAGCTTGGGTAGGGGGGCGGAGACCCAGTACTTC. Translation gives CASSLGRGAETQYF.

This clone was seen only once. Other DNA sequences of this sample code for an identical CDR3. The chain uses TRBV18 and TRBJ2-3; D possibly corresponds to TRBD2 (5 bases). The CDR3 loop spans 13 amino acids. The germline V gene has CDR1 KGHSH and CDR2 LQKENI. V gave up 0 bases and J gave up 6 bases, with 7 bases separating them. The CDR3 region is CASSPPSVDTQYF. CDR3 coding DNA: TGTGCCAGCTCACCACCTAGCGTTGATACGCAGTATTTT. Using reference TRBV18 and TRBJ2-3 for the parts outside the CDR3, the full variable domain is NAGVMQNPRHLVRRRGQEARLRCSPMKGHSHVYWYRQLPEEGLKFMVYLQKENIIDESGMPKERFSAEFPKEGPSILRIQQVVRGDSAAYFCASSPPSVDTQYFGPGTRLTVL.

This chain connects TRBV5-1 to TRBJ1-4, with 7 nucleotides matching TRBD1. The germline gives CDR1 SGHRS, CDR2 YFSETQ. The CDR3 consists of 14 residues. The junction had 4 bases not matched to a gene; V was cut back by 5 bases and J by 3 bases. CDR3 residues: CASRTGTANEKLFF. In DNA, the CDR3 is TGCGCCAGCAGGACCGGGACAGCTAATGAAAAACTGTTTTTT.

The chain uses TRBV7-9 and TRBJ1-2; D is undetermined. Per the germline V gene, CDR1 is SEHNR and CDR2 is FQNEAQ (reference sequence). V gave up 3 bases and J gave up 7 bases, with 6 bases separating them. The CDR3 runs 11 residues. The CDR3 protein is CASSFSSGYTF. DNA for the CDR3: TGTGCCAGCAGCTTTTCCTCTGGCTACACCTTC.